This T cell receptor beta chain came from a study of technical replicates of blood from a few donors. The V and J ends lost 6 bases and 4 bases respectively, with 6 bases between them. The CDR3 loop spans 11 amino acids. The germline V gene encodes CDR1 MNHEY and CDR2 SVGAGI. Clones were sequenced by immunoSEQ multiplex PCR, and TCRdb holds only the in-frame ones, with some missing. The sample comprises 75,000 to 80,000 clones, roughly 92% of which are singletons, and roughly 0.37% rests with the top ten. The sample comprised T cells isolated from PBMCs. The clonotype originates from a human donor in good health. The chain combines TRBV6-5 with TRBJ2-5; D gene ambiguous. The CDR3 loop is CASRSRETQYF. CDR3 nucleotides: TGTGCCAGCAGGTCCCGAGAGACCCAGTACTTC.